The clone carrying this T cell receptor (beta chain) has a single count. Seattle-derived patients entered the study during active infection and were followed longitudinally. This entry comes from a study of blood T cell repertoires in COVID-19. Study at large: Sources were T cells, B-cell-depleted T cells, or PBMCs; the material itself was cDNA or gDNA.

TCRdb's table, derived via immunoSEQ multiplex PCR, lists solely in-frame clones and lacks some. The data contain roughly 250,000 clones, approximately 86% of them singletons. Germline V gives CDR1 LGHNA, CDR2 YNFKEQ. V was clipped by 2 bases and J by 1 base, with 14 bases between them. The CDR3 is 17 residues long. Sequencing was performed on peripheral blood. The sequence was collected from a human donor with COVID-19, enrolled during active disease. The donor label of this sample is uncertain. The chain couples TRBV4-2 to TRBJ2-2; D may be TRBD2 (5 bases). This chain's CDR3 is CASSQLPGSGNTGELFF. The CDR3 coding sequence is TGTGCCAGCAGCCAATTGCCAGGAAGCGGGAACACCGGGGAGCTGTTTTTT.